This passage covers 20 T cell receptor beta chains from one sample sequenced in a study of T cell responses to AZD1222 COVID-19 vaccine. Only in-frame clones appear in the TCRdb table, and some are missing; sequencing was by immunoSEQ multiplex PCR. The sample records 75,000 to 95,000 clones, more than 90% being singletons. The sample here was peripheral blood, taken on day 0 of AZD1222 vaccination. The receptors derive from an adult in good health.

This clone was seen only once. This chain connects TRBV19 to TRBJ1-5, with D maybe TRBD1 (6 bases). Trimming stripped 4 bases from V and 7 bases from J, with 11 bases between. Germline values: CDR1 LNHDA, CDR2 SQIVND (reference sequence). The CDR3 loop spans 13 amino acids. The CDR3 is CASSTRGIQPQHF. The CDR3, as DNA: TGTGCCAGTAGTACCAGGGGAATCCAGCCCCAGCATTTT.

The chain recombines TRBV27 with TRBJ1-1; D call uncertain. The CDR3 spans 14 residues. CDR1 and CDR2 (germline): MNHEY, SMNVEV (reference sequence). Trimming left V 6 bases short and J 1 base short, with 12 bases between. The DNA of the CDR3 is TGTGCCAGCAGGGAATATTGGGGGAACACTGAAGCTTTCTTT. It specifies CASREYWGNTEAFF.

The chain joins TRBV7-9 to TRBJ1-5; unclear D gene. CDR1 and CDR2 from the germline V gene are SEHNR and FQNEAQ (reference sequence). This CDR3 contains 12 residues. V was clipped by 3 bases and J by 6 bases, with 6 bases between them. CDR3 sequence: CASSLLSQPQHF. Written as DNA, the CDR3 is TGTGCCAGCAGCTTGTTAAGTCAGCCCCAGCATTTT.

The CDR3 reads CASSSGRVSNQPQHF. The CDR3 nucleotides are TGTGCCAGCAGTTCAGGCCGGGTTAGCAATCAGCCCCAGCATTTT. The chain has TRBV7-9 and TRBJ1-5; unclear D gene. CDR3 size: 15 residues. Trimming removed 6 bases from V and 0 bases from J, with 12 bases in between. Germline V CDR1 and CDR2: SEHNR, FQNEAQ (reference sequence).

The genes are TRBV7-8 and TRBJ2-3, with D tentatively TRBD2 (6 bases). Trimming shortened V by 5 bases and J by 2 bases, and 20 bases separated the two germline ends. The germline V gene has CDR1 SGHVS and CDR2 FQNEAQ. The CDR3 has 17 residues. CDR3 sequence reads: CASSTSPSAVNTDTQYF. In DNA, the CDR3 is TGTGCCAGCAGCACAAGCCCTAGCGCCGTGAACACAGATACGCAGTATTTT.

The chain carries TRBV6-5 and TRBJ1-1, with D possibly TRBD1 on 5 matching bases. The CDR3 extends over 15 amino acids. Trimming removed 0 bases from V and 1 base from J, with 9 bases in between. Germline CDR1 MNHEY, CDR2 SVGAGI. The CDR3, as DNA: TGTGCCAGCAGTTACTCGCGGGACGCGAACACTGAAGCTTTCTTT. Encoded protein: CASSYSRDANTEAFF.

V is TRBV11-3 and J is TRBJ2-1; TRBD2 aligns across 9 bases. Germline V CDR1 and CDR2: SGHNT, YENEEA. This CDR3 contains 14 residues. The ends lost 3 bases at V and 15 bases at J; junction bases unmatched: 12. The CDR3 DNA is TGTGCCAGCAGCTTGGAGGCTAGCGGGAATGTATGGTTCTTC. Translating gives CASSLEASGNVWFF. Variable domain in full (rest from reference TRBV11-3 and TRBJ2-1): EAGVVQSPRYKIIEKKQPVAFWCNPISGHNTLYWYLQNLGQGPELLIRYENEEAVDDSQLPKDRFSAERLKGVDSTLKIQPAELGDSAVYLCASSLEASGNVWFFGPGTRLTVL.

The CDR3 coding sequence is TGCGCCAGCAGCCAGGGACAGGGAGCCGGGGAGCTGTTTTTT. It yields the protein CASSQGQGAGELFF. The V gene is TRBV4-3, the J gene TRBJ2-2; 9 bases map to TRBD1. CDR1 and CDR2 from the germline V gene are LGHNA and YSLEER. V was clipped by 3 bases and J by 6 bases; unmatched bases: 2. This CDR3 comprises 14 residues.

The chain carries TRBV7-3 and TRBJ2-3, with D unresolved. This CDR3 has 12 amino acids. The V gene lost 5 bases and the J gene lost 1 base, with 4 bases spanning the gap. Germline V lookup: CDR1 SGHTA, CDR2 FQGTGA. CDR3 nucleotides: TGTGCCAGCAGCGGGGGCACAGATACGCAGTATTTT. This gives the protein CASSGGTDTQYF.

CDR3 sequence reads: CASSNPSQAFF. DNA of the CDR3: TGTGCCAGTAGCAATCCGAGTCAAGCTTTCTTT. This chain links TRBV19 with TRBJ1-1, with D hard to call. The ends were cut back, 6 bases at V and 9 bases at J, with 11 bases in the middle. There are 11 residues in the CDR3. Germline CDR1 is LNHDA and CDR2 is SQIVND (reference sequence).

The V call is TRBV30, the J call TRBJ1-2; D is undetermined. Between the trimmed V and J ends, which lost 0 bases and 0 bases, there was a span of 11 bases. The germline CDR1 and CDR2 sequences are GTSNPN and SVGIG (reference sequence). This CDR3 is 15 amino acids long. The DNA for the CDR3 is TGTGCCTGGAGTGTACGAAGACGGACTAACTATGGCTACACCTTC. Translated, it gives CAWSVRRRTNYGYTF.

This chain joins TRBV5-4 and TRBJ1-2; D is ambiguous. V shed 0 bases and J shed 2 bases, with 5 bases lying between them. The CDR3 has 13 amino acids. CDR1 and CDR2 (germline): SGHNT, YYREEE (reference sequence). The DNA of the CDR3 is TGTGCCAGCAGCTTGGGGGGAAACTATGGCTACACCTTC. Protein: CASSLGGNYGYTF.

V usage is TRBV19 and J usage is TRBJ2-2; 9 nucleotides align to TRBD1. This CDR3 comprises 15 residues. J was trimmed by 3 bases and V by 4 bases; bases with no gene match: 3. Germline V gene sequence: CDR1 LNHDA, CDR2 SQIVND (reference sequence). CDR3 residues: CASSRTGVYTGELFF. The CDR3 DNA is TGTGCCAGTAGTAGGACAGGGGTCTACACCGGGGAGCTGTTTTTT.

Only a few counts were recorded for this clone. V is TRBV18 and J is TRBJ1-2, with a possible D match to TRBD1 (5 bases). The CDR3 loop spans 15 amino acids. Germline assignment: CDR1 KGHSH and CDR2 LQKENI. V was shortened by 5 bases and J by 4 bases, with 17 bases between the two germline ends. The CDR3 DNA reads TGTGCCAGCTCATCCGGGGCCCGATGGAGCTATGGCTACACCTTC. Its translation: CASSSGARWSYGYTF.

The chain is built from TRBV2 and TRBJ2-4, with a weak D call TRBD2 (5 bases). Trimming took 1 base from V and 9 from J, leaving 10 bases between them. This CDR3 has 13 amino acids. The germline V gene has CDR1 SNHLY and CDR2 FYNNEI. The CDR3 bases are TGTGCCAGCAGTGAAGGCAATCGGGGCATTCAGTACTTC. Residues: CASSEGNRGIQYF.

The V and J genes are TRBV18 and TRBJ2-7; 8 bases align to TRBD1. The V gene's germline CDR1 is KGHSH and CDR2 LQKENI. This CDR3 comprises 14 residues. V lost 6 bases to trimming and J lost 5 bases; unmatched junction nucleotides: 9. The CDR3, as DNA: TGTGCCAGCTCCTCGAACGGACAGGGCAACGAGCAGTACTTC. Its translation: CASSSNGQGNEQYF.

The genes are TRBV24-1 and TRBJ2-7; 10 bases line up with TRBD1. Germline-derived CDR1 and CDR2 are KGHDR and SFDVKD. This CDR3 region has 17 residues. With V trimmed by 4 bases and J by 1 base, 9 bases remained unmatched. The CDR3 nucleotides are TGTGCCACCAGTGACTCCAGACCGGGACAGGGGTCCTACGAGCAGTACTTC. It encodes CATSDSRPGQGSYEQYF.

The V call is TRBV5-1, the J call TRBJ2-7, with TRBD1 as a possible D gene (6 bases). CDR1 and CDR2 (germline): SGHRS, YFSETQ. V lost 0 bases, J lost 4 bases, and 14 bases lay in between. The CDR3 sequence is 15 residues long. CDR3 protein: CASSLGWGRDYEQYF. The CDR3 DNA is TGCGCCAGCAGCTTGGGGTGGGGGCGCGATTACGAGCAGTACTTC. The full variable domain, completed using reference TRBV5-1 and TRBJ2-7, is KAGVTQTPRYLIKTRGQQVTLSCSPISGHRSVSWYQQTPGQGLQFLFEYFSETQRNKGNFPGRFSGRQFSNSRSEMNVSTLELGDSALYLCASSLGWGRDYEQYFGPGTRLTVT.

This chain uses TRBV6-5 with TRBJ1-2; 8 bases fit TRBD1. The V segment lost 4 bases and the J segment 3 bases; nucleotides outside the gene matches: 4. Germline CDR1 is MNHEY and CDR2 is SVGAGI. The CDR3 is 14 residues long. CDR3 sequence reads: CASSSVTGDYGYTF. DNA for the CDR3: TGTGCCAGCAGTTCGGTGACAGGGGACTATGGCTACACCTTC.

The chain carries TRBV19 and TRBJ1-5; 8 bases are a match to TRBD1. The CDR3 extends over 16 amino acids. The ends lost 8 bases at V and 3 bases at J; junction bases unmatched: 12. From germline, CDR1 is LNHDA and CDR2 SQIVND (reference sequence). The CDR3 spells CASGQGRVLSNQPQHF. As DNA, the CDR3 is TGTGCCAGTGGACAGGGTCGAGTATTATCCAATCAGCCCCAGCATTTT.